This T cell receptor beta chain was documented in a study of beta chain features in type 1 diabetes. Study-wide results and caveats: Type 1 diabetes patients had moderately but significantly shorter TCRB CDR3s in all four CD4+ subsets. PCR might favor shorter templates, but any such skew would affect patients and controls equally.

This clone occurred a few times. Its antigen is unidentified. The CDR3 loop spans 16 amino acids. Expressed TCRB transcripts were sequenced because the entire RNA isolate underwent reverse transcription. Profiling relied on immunoSEQ multiplex PCR, and the TCRdb table lists in-frame clones only, not all of them. Seen here are hundreds of thousands of clones, about 16% observed once, and the top ten hold approximately 0.093%. The receptor was isolated from a man younger than 30 in good health. Sequences were obtained from naive CD4+ T cells from blood. This chain links TRBV21-1 with TRBJ1-4; TRBD1 is the table's D call and was not checked against the DNA. TRBV21-1 is a pseudogene segment. As DNA, the CDR3 is TGTGCCAGCAGCCTCGACAGGTTCTACACTAATGAAAAACTGTTTTTT. Amino acid sequence: CASSLDRFYTNEKLFF.